This TCR beta chain is from a study of OX40 agonist ivuxolimab in advanced cancers. Across the whole study: Cohort: around 83% men, mean age about 60, aged about 20 to 90. Patients with prior anti-PD-1, anti-PD-L1 or anti-CTLA-4 therapy were eligible; approximately 40% had some.

A note on this clone: Antigen unknown.

TCRdb keeps only in-frame clones here, not all; method: immunoSEQ multiplex PCR. The sample has some 64,000 clones; more than 90% are singletons. Per the germline V gene, CDR1 is MNHEY and CDR2 is SVGAGI. This CDR3 region has 16 residues. With 0 bases removed from V and 0 bases from J, the gap between germline ends came to 11 bases. Study results and limitations: CD4+ T cells averaged fewer expanded clones than CD8+ T cells. Blood T cells, both CD4+ and CD8+, expanded clonally by week 6 at 0.1 to 3.0 mg/kg.

The starting material was CD4+ or CD8+ T cells sorted from blood, obtained in a trial of the OX40 agonist ivuxolimab. The clonotype comes from an adult with an advanced solid tumor such as melanoma, head and neck, liver or kidney cancer. V is TRBV6-5 and J is TRBJ1-1; a weak D match, TRBD1 (5 bases). The CDR3 is CASSYSLRQLNTEAFF. The CDR3 DNA reads TGTGCCAGCAGTTACTCCCTTCGACAGCTGAACACTGAAGCTTTCTTT.